This TCR beta chain was profiled in a study of T cell clonotyping in hematopoietic cell transplantation. Here immunoSEQ multiplex PCR was the method, and the copy in TCRdb shows in-frame clones only, minus some. In the table there are over 15,000 clones, approximately 85% of which are singletons. The length of the CDR3 is 13 residues. Unmatched junction bases numbered 11, after V lost 6 bases and J lost 7 bases. Germline loops: CDR1 SQVTM, CDR2 ANQGSEA. The chain combines TRBV29-1 with TRBJ1-1; 7 positions match TRBD1. The sample was peripheral blood mononuclear cells. This TCR was sampled from a woman aged 35 to 49 in good health. Some clones in this sample may be carry-over from other donors' samples. The CDR3 loop is CSVRGQSRGEAFF. DNA for the CDR3: TGCAGCGTCCGGGGACAGAGCAGAGGTGAAGCTTTCTTT.